This T cell receptor (beta chain) comes out of a study of blood T cells in healthy people across ages. Overall study findings and caveats: Age brought a roughly linear fall in TCR beta diversity measured per million T cells. It was the long-lived donors that had more naive CD4+ cells and higher diversity than aged donors.

Total RNA amounts of at least 5.5 micrograms were extracted per sample. A note on this clonotype: The antigen is not known.

Through a sample-barcoded 5' primer and a J-beta primer mix, a second PCR was run for 7 to 11 cycles. Each cDNA molecule was tagged by a template-switch adaptor with 12 random nucleotides. TCRdb reprocessed the 5' RACE reads via MiXCR and lists one record per CDR3 protein. The profile shows 1.2 million to 1.5 million distinct CDR3 sequences, around 42% of them singletons. Looked up from germline, CDR1 is MNHEY and CDR2 is SMNVEV (reference sequence). The length of the CDR3 is 16 residues. J was trimmed by 1 base and V by 3 bases; bases with no gene match: 6. This clonotype originated in a woman aged 18-35 years in good health. The gene calls are TRBV27 and TRBJ2-7; TRBD2 aligns across 10 bases. Sequenced input: blood. This CDR3 reads CASSFKRGGLSYEQYF. DNA of the CDR3: TGTGCCAGCAGTTTCAAGCGGGGGGGTTTGTCCTACGAGCAGTACTTC.